Given below is one T cell receptor beta chain in context. The protocol was immunoSEQ multiplex PCR, while the TCRdb copy is restricted to in-frame clones and leaves out a portion. This table has about 83,000 clones, about 92% appearing once. The germline V gene has CDR1 SGHRS and CDR2 YFSETQ. The length of the CDR3 is 14 residues. The V gene lost 4 bases and the J gene lost 10 bases, with 20 bases spanning the gap. The record originates from a study of technical replicates of blood from several donors. The V call is TRBV5-1, the J call TRBJ1-1, with D maybe TRBD1 (5 bases). The TCR sequence derives from a human donor in good health. Specimen: T cells isolated from PBMCs. The CDR3 spells CASSPGGVRIGAFF. In DNA, the CDR3 is TGCGCCAGCAGCCCGGGGGGGGTCCGGATAGGAGCTTTCTTT.